These 19 T cell receptor beta chains were sequenced from one sample in a study of shared clonotypes between healthy human individuals. TCRdb keeps only in-frame clones here, not all; method: immunoSEQ multiplex PCR. The sample lists around 2,000,000 clones, roughly 95% occurring once. As defined, naive CD8 cells were CD45RO-negative and positively selected for CCR7, with terminally differentiated effector memory CD45RA+ cells excluded. Sequencing was performed on naive CD8+ T cells sorted from blood. The receptors here all came from a man aged 18 to 35 in good health.

V usage is TRBV10-3 and J usage is TRBJ2-2; 9 positions agree with TRBD1. V lost 7 bases to trimming and J lost 4 bases; unmatched junction nucleotides: 4. This CDR3 spans 14 amino acids. The germline V gene has CDR1 ENHRY and CDR2 SYGVKD. The CDR3 DNA reads as TGTGCCATCAATACGGGACAGGGCACCGGGGAGCTGTTTTTT. As protein: CAINTGQGTGELFF.

The rearrangement uses TRBV7-9 and TRBJ2-5, with 7 bases that match TRBD2. The CDR3 runs to 14 residues. The junction had 4 bases not matched to a gene; V was cut back by 2 bases and J by 4 bases. Germline assignment: CDR1 SEHNR and CDR2 FQNEAQ (reference sequence). The CDR3 protein is CASSLTSVGETQYF. The CDR3 nucleotides read TGTGCCAGCAGCTTAACTAGCGTGGGAGAGACCCAGTACTTC.

The J gene is TRBJ1-1, the V gene TRBV13; tentative D call: TRBD1 (5 bases). Germline CDR1 PRHDT, CDR2 FYEKMQ (reference sequence). This CDR3 contains 14 residues. V dropped 4 bases and J dropped 4 bases, with 13 bases sitting between them. The CDR3 DNA sequence: TGTGCCAGCAGCTCCCTAGGCAGGGCCACTGAAGCTTTCTTT. Protein sequence: CASSSLGRATEAFF.

V gene TRBV27 combines with J gene TRBJ2-7, with D perhaps TRBD2 (6 bases). Germline V gene lookup returns CDR1 MNHEY and CDR2 SMNVEV (reference sequence). There are 14 residues in the CDR3. Trimming removed 2 bases at V and 2 bases at J, with 10 bases between. CDR3 loop: CASSLAGLAYEQYF. DNA of the CDR3: TGTGCCAGCAGTTTAGCGGGGCTAGCCTACGAGCAGTACTTC.

The V call is TRBV5-6, the J call TRBJ2-3; 12 nucleotides agree with TRBD2. The germline V gene has CDR1 SGHDT and CDR2 YYEEEE. V lost 4 bases and J lost 1; bases outside the gene matches: 10. The CDR3 contains 18 residues. For the CDR3, the DNA is TGTGCCAGCAGCACTGATCTAGCGGGAGGGCCTCGCACAGATACGCAGTATTTT. It codes for CASSTDLAGGPRTDTQYF.

The J gene is TRBJ1-2, the V gene TRBV27, with TRBD1 identical over 9 bases. Germline trimming cut 3 bases from V and 6 bases from J; bases unmatched to any gene: 11. The V gene's germline CDR1 is MNHEY and CDR2 SMNVEV (reference sequence). The CDR3 totals 16 residues. In nucleotides, the CDR3 is TGTGCCAGCAGTTTGTCCCCCACAGGGGGCAGGGATGGCTACACCTTC. Amino acids: CASSLSPTGGRDGYTF.

As regards this clone: Distinct nucleotide sequences in the sample also encode this CDR3. V usage is TRBV30 and J usage is TRBJ1-1, with a weak D call TRBD1 (5 bases). The CDR3 contains 12 residues. Trimming pared 0 bases from V and 5 bases from J, leaving 7 bases between. CDR1 and CDR2 from the germline V gene are GTSNPN and SVGIG (reference sequence). As DNA, the CDR3 is TGTGCCTGGAGTGTTGGGGGGACTGAAGCTTTCTTT. Residues: CAWSVGGTEAFF.

The rearrangement links TRBV4-1 to TRBJ1-5; no clear D gene. V lost 0 bases and J lost 2, with 5 bases in between. Germline CDR1 is MGHRA and CDR2 is YSYEKL. CDR3 length: 14 residues. The CDR3 nucleotides are TGCGCCAGCAGCCAAGAGAGGGGCAATCAGCCCCAGCATTTT. It is translated as CASSQERGNQPQHF.

The chain is built from TRBV4-3 and TRBJ2-6, with TRBD1 as a possible D gene (5 bases). The CDR3 is 19 amino acids. CDR1 and CDR2 (germline): LGHNA, YSLEER. Trimming left V 0 bases short and J 1 base short, with 16 bases between. Here the CDR3 DNA reads TGCGCCAGCAGCCAAGAGCAGCTTGGGGCCGAATCTGGGGCCAACGTCCTGACTTTC. Translation: CASSQEQLGAESGANVLTF.

The gene calls are TRBV6-6 and TRBJ2-3; no clear D. Germline V gene sequence: CDR1 MNHNY, CDR2 SVGAGI (reference sequence). The V end was cut by 0 bases, the J end by 0 bases, with 1 base between. This CDR3 has 13 amino acids. The CDR3 sequence is CASSYSSTDTQYF. CDR3 nucleotides: TGTGCCAGCAGTTACTCCAGCACAGATACGCAGTATTTT.

The chain recombines TRBV14 with TRBJ2-7, with a weak D call TRBD1 (6 bases). Trimming stripped 0 bases from V and 3 bases from J, with 9 bases between. The CDR3 contains 14 residues. Germline V gene data show CDR1 as SGHDN and CDR2 as FVKESK. In DNA, the CDR3 is TGTGCCAGCAGCCAAGATGAGGGACACTACGAGCAGTACTTC. Translation: CASSQDEGHYEQYF.

The chain has TRBV7-6 and TRBJ2-4; D possibly corresponds to TRBD1 (6 bases). The CDR3 is made up of 14 amino acids. CDR1 SGHVS and CDR2 FNYEAQ come from the germline V gene. The V and J ends lost 0 bases and 8 bases respectively, with 11 bases between them. CDR3 residues: CASSLAGAGDIQYF. The CDR3 coding sequence is TGTGCCAGCAGCTTAGCGGGGGCTGGGGACATTCAGTACTTC.

The CDR3 nucleotides read TGTGCCAGCAGCGTAGCGGCAGATTACACTGAAGCTTTCTTT. Its protein is CASSVAADYTEAFF. The chain recombines TRBV9 with TRBJ1-1; D call uncertain. V was trimmed by 0 bases and J by 3 bases, leaving 9 bases between them. This CDR3 contains 14 residues. CDR1 and CDR2 (germline): SGDLS, YYNGEE.

This rearrangement joins TRBV13 to TRBJ1-2; possibly TRBD1 for D (6 bases). The CDR3 is 16 residues long. Germline loops: CDR1 PRHDT, CDR2 FYEKMQ (reference sequence). The V gene lost 5 bases and the J gene lost 0 bases, with 16 bases spanning the gap. CDR3 residues: CASSGEAAGANYGYTF. For the CDR3, the DNA is TGTGCCAGCAGCGGCGAGGCGGCAGGGGCTAACTATGGCTACACCTTC.

The chain's CDR3 is CAWSALVGGELFF. For the CDR3, the DNA is TGTGCCTGGAGCGCCCTGGTAGGCGGGGAGCTGTTTTTT. The chain recombines TRBV30 with TRBJ2-2, with unresolved D. Germline V gene sequence: CDR1 GTSNPN, CDR2 SVGIG (reference sequence). This CDR3 is 13 amino acids long. The V end lost 3 bases, the J end lost 7 bases, and 12 bases lay between the germline ends.

This clone was seen just once. One end of the junction does not line up with germline, which may come from a read error. CDR3 in amino acids: CASSLDGSYEQYF. The CDR3 nucleotides are TGTGCTAGCAGCTTAGATGGTTCCTACGAGCAGTACTTC. The chain employs TRBV7-7 and TRBJ2-7; D uncertain. The CDR3 is made up of 13 amino acids. Germline V gives CDR1 SSHAT, CDR2 FNYEAQ (reference sequence).

This clone was observed a handful of times. This sample includes further DNA sequences coding for the same CDR3. The chain combines TRBV9 with TRBJ1-1; no clear D. V was trimmed by 0 bases and J by 4 bases, leaving 10 bases between them. The germline V gene encodes CDR1 SGDLS and CDR2 YYNGEE. This CDR3 comprises 14 residues. CDR3 sequence (DNA): TGTGCCAGCAGCGTAGGAGGAGGGAGCACTGAAGCTTTCTTT. It encodes CASSVGGGSTEAFF.

The chain links TRBV29-1 to TRBJ2-1, with 12 bases aligning to TRBD2. The germline gives CDR1 SQVTM, CDR2 ANQGSEA. The V gene end was trimmed by 1 base and the J gene end by 7 bases; junction bases not matched to a gene: 8. This CDR3 region has 16 residues. The CDR3 is CSVEVWTSGKRNEQFF. CDR3 in DNA: TGCAGCGTTGAAGTCTGGACTAGCGGGAAGAGGAATGAGCAGTTCTTC.

The chain uses TRBV28 and TRBJ2-5, with 12 bases that match TRBD2. The CDR3 length is 15 residues. The V and J ends lost 6 bases and 6 bases, in that order; junction bases with no gene match: 8. Germline values: CDR1 MDHEN, CDR2 SYDVKM. Here the CDR3 reads CASSRRTSGIQTQYF. The CDR3 coding sequence is TGTGCCAGCAGCCGCCGGACTAGCGGGATTCAGACCCAGTACTTC.